A single T cell receptor beta chain is shown here with its context. No antigen is known for it. The data stem from a study of shared clonotypes between healthy human individuals. Per sorted-subset replicate PCR, input was roughly 220 ng DNA, representing tens of thousands of T cell genomes. Produced via immunoSEQ multiplex PCR; TCRdb's table is partial and in-frame only. The data hold 850,000 to 1,100,000 clones, with roughly 80% observed a single time. Recent acute infections and vaccinations were absent in the healthy HIV-negative adult donors. Study findings and constraints: On the whole, naive subsets had larger estimated richness than memory subsets had.

The CDR3 extends over 16 amino acids. Germline values: CDR1 SGHRS, CDR2 YFSETQ. Trimming took 4 bases from V and 8 from J; bases not matched to a gene: 7. Sample: memory CD4+ T cells from PBMCs. Subset reported: CD45RA-negative fraction. The chain links TRBV5-1 to TRBJ2-1; 15 bases are a match to TRBD2. The sequence came from a man younger than 35 in good health. Some clones in this sample may be carry-over from other donors' samples. The CDR3 sequence is CASSRTSGRAADEQFF. The CDR3 DNA reads TGCGCCAGCAGCCGGACTAGCGGGAGGGCCGCGGATGAGCAGTTCTTC.